This is a list of T cell receptor beta chains from one sample in a study of T cell repertoires in cytomegalovirus infection. Antigens for these TCRs are unknown. One entry per CDR3 protein, called by TCRdb with MiXCR from the reads. The sample includes hundreds of thousands of distinct CDR3 sequences, roughly 36% of them seen just once. The sample was cultured PBMCs, taken from culture after CMV antigen stimulation. These receptor sequences come from a human donor in good health (CMV status not recorded). Some clones in this sample may be carry-over from other donors' samples. Each CDR3 is given with its conserved first and last residue. D genes are given only for firm matches. Clone size is not always given. Where it is, it says once, few, many or a class for expanded clones.

>TRBJ1-2|TRBV7-9|-|few
TGTGCCAGCAGCTTGGGGGAGAGGAACGGCTACACCTTC
CASSLGERNGYTF
>TRBJ1-5|TRBV20-1|-|-
TGCAGTGCCAAGATGACAGGCCGCAATCAGCCCCAGCATTTT
CSAKMTGRNQPQHF
>TRBJ1-1|TRBV4-2|-|-
TGTGCCAGCAGCCAAAGCCGGGACCGAGAGAACACTGAAGCTTTCTTT
CASSQSRDRENTEAFF
>TRBJ1-6|TRBV25-1|-|-
TGTGCCAGCAGTGATTACGGAAGAGGCTATAATTCACCCCTCCACTTT
CASSDYGRGYNSPLHF
>TRBJ1-1|TRBV7-9|-|few
TGTGCCAGCAGCTTAGAAGGGGCAGCCGGAGGGATGACTGAAGCTTTCTTT
CASSLEGAAGGMTEAFF
>TRBJ1-4|TRBV28|TRBD1|few
TGTGCCAGCAGTTTATACAGGGGGCTTAATGAAAAACTGTTTTTT
CASSLYRGLNEKLFF
>TRBJ2-1|TRBV7-9|TRBD2|-
TGTGCCAGCAGCTTATATACTAGCGGGGGGGTGGTGAATGAGCAGTTCTTC
CASSLYTSGGVVNEQFF
>TRBJ2-7|TRBV6-2/TRBV6-3|TRBD1|-
TGTGCCAGCACCGCAGGGGGAGACGAGCAGTACTTC
CASTAGGDEQYF
>TRBJ1-3|TRBV12-3/TRBV12-4|-|-
TGTGCCAGCAGTCCCAAGACAGTCTCTGGAAACACCATATATTTT
CASSPKTVSGNTIYF
>TRBJ2-5|TRBV7-2|-|many
TGTGCCAGCGGCCGGGACGGACAAGAGACCCAGTACTTC
CASGRDGQETQYF
>TRBJ2-7|TRBV5-4|TRBD2|-
TGTGCCAGCAGCTTGGGGGGCGCGGGAGCGGTCGAGCAGTACTTC
CASSLGGAGAVEQYF
>TRBJ2-5|TRBV28|-|-
TGTGCCAGCTCTAAACGGGGGCGAGCCCAAGAGACCCAGTACTTC
CASSKRGRAQETQYF
>TRBJ1-4|TRBV12-3/TRBV12-4|-|few
TGTGCCAGCAGCGTAGGAACTAATGAAAAACTGTTTTTT
CASSVGTNEKLFF
>TRBJ2-7|TRBV20-1|TRBD2|-
TGCAGTGCTGCCCGAGGGTGGGCGGGAGACGAGTTATACGAGCAGTACTTC
CSAARGWAGDELYEQYF
>TRBJ2-7|TRBV5-1|TRBD2|few
TGCGCCAGCAGCTTACGCTCGAGACTAGCGGGGGACTACGAGCAGTACTTC
CASSLRSRLAGDYEQYF
>TRBJ2-2|TRBV7-2|-|-
TGTGCCAGCAGCCCCCGGGTTAGCGGGGAGCTGTTTTTT
CASSPRVSGELFF
>TRBJ2-5|TRBV12-3/TRBV12-4|TRBD2|-
TGTGCCAGCAGTTTAACTAGCGGGGGAAGAGAGACCCAGTACTTC
CASSLTSGGRETQYF
>TRBJ2-7|TRBV4-1|TRBD1|-
TGCGCCAGCAGCCAAGACCGGGACAGGGGAAGCTACGAGCAGTACTTC
CASSQDRDRGSYEQYF
>TRBJ2-7|TRBV7-8|-|-
TGTGCCAGCAGCAGCCAGGGGAGCCTCGAGCAGTACTTC
CASSSQGSLEQYF
>TRBJ1-2|TRBV3-1|-|-
TGTGCCAGCAGCCAACTGGCCCCTGAGGGGCGGGATGGCTACACCTTC
CASSQLAPEGRDGYTF